The 29 T cell receptor beta chains below all came from one sample that was sequenced in a study of identical twins. TCRdb re-derived calls from the 5' RACE reads in MiXCR, one entry per CDR3 protein. The sample has some 440,000 distinct CDR3 sequences; 20% to 25% are singletons. The sample also formed part of further work on T cells expressing NK-cell markers.

The sample consisted of CD4+ T cells sorted from blood. The receptors here all came from a woman aged 18-35 years in good health.

This clonotype was picked up many times. The rearrangement joins TRBV6-2 or TRBV6-3 to TRBJ2-7, with 7 positions matching TRBD1. J lost 6 bases, V lost 2 bases, and 13 bases had no gene match. Per germline, CDR1 MNHEY and CDR2 SVGEGT. The CDR3 length is 16 residues. CDR3 sequence reads: CASSYLPPGSGGEQYF. The CDR3, as DNA: TGTGCCAGCAGTTACCTCCCACCCGGTTCAGGGGGCGAGCAGTACTTC.

The gene calls are TRBV7-2 and TRBJ2-3; the D gene could be TRBD1 or TRBD2 (5 bases each). Germline V gene lookup returns CDR1 SGHTA and CDR2 FQGNSA. The CDR3 length is 17 residues. V dropped 4 bases and J dropped 4 bases, with 21 bases sitting between them. CDR3 nucleotide sequence: TGTGCCAGCAGCTCGCAGAGCAGAGGCACGGGGCCAGATACGCAGTATTTT. This sequence encodes CASSSQSRGTGPDTQYF. The complete variable domain, with remaining parts taken from reference TRBV7-2 and TRBJ2-3, reads GAGVSQSPSNKVTEKGKDVELRCDPISGHTALYWYRQSLGQGLEFLIYFQGNSAPDKSGLPSDRFSAERTGGSVSTLTIQRTQQEDSAVYLCASSSQSRGTGPDTQYFGPGTRLTVL.

This clonotype was counted between two and nine times. The genes are TRBV11-3 and TRBJ2-1, with 13 positions matching TRBD2. V lost 4 bases, J lost 5 bases, and 5 bases stayed unmatched. CDR1 SGHNT and CDR2 YENEEA come from the germline V gene. The CDR3 sequence is 16 residues long. CDR3 coding DNA: TGTGCCAGCAGCTCGGGGACTAGCGGGGAGAACAATGAGCAGTTCTTC. Residues: CASSSGTSGENNEQFF.

The chain links TRBV6-1 to TRBJ1-1; D might be TRBD1 (5 bases). The germline CDR1 and CDR2 sequences are MNHNS and SASEGT. V was trimmed by 7 bases and J by 5 bases, leaving 14 bases between them. This CDR3 contains 13 residues. The CDR3 here is CASTRARGTEAFF. The CDR3 nucleotides are TGTGCCAGCACCAGGGCGCGAGGTACTGAAGCTTTCTTT.

J is TRBJ2-1 and V is TRBV5-6; weak D call: TRBD1 (6 bases). The CDR3 is 14 residues long. CDR1 is SGHDT and CDR2 is YYEEEE in the germline V gene. V was clipped by 4 bases and J by 5 bases, with 13 bases between them. CDR3 residues: CASSHRGNNNEQFF. DNA for the CDR3: TGTGCCAGCAGCCATAGGGGGAACAACAATGAGCAGTTCTTC.

This clonotype was seen repeatedly, ten times or more. The chain joins TRBV20-1 to TRBJ2-3; 10 bases map to TRBD2. CDR1 is DFQATT, CDR2 SNEGSKA, per germline (reference sequence). V dropped 6 bases and J dropped 1; count of bases not matched to a gene: 1. This CDR3 region has 13 residues. The CDR3 nucleotides read TGCAGTGCCGGACTAGCGGGCACAGATACGCAGTATTTT. Encoded protein: CSAGLAGTDTQYF.

The chain couples TRBV20-1 to TRBJ2-1; D perhaps matches TRBD2 (6 bases). V was cut by 6 bases and J by 9 bases, with 12 bases left in between. Germline assignment: CDR1 DFQATT and CDR2 SNEGSKA (reference sequence). The CDR3 has 11 residues. CDR3 DNA sequence: TGCAGTGCCCGAGAGGAGGGTGAGCAGTTCTTC. Amino acid sequence: CSAREEGEQFF.

This clonotype appeared a few times. The chain combines TRBV18 with TRBJ2-7, with D perhaps matching TRBD2 (6 bases). V was trimmed by 3 bases and J by 3 bases, leaving 18 bases between them. The CDR3 runs to 16 residues. The germline gives CDR1 KGHSH, CDR2 LQKENI. The CDR3: CASSPTGTSSLYEQYF. For the CDR3, the DNA is TGTGCCAGCTCACCGACCGGGACTTCAAGTCTCTACGAGCAGTACTTC.

This chain joins TRBV5-1 and TRBJ2-1, with 8 bases that match TRBD2. The CDR3 has 17 residues. V gave up 7 bases and J gave up 0 bases; unmatched junction bases: 12. Germline lookup yields CDR1 SGHRS and CDR2 YFSETQ. The CDR3 spells CASRGLGDSRSYNEQFF. The DNA for the CDR3 is TGCGCCAGCCGGGGACTAGGCGATTCCCGCTCCTACAATGAGCAGTTCTTC.

This chain connects TRBV10-3 to TRBJ2-1; D remains unclear. Trimming removed 8 bases from V and 7 bases from J, with 21 bases in between. The CDR3 is 15 amino acids. CDR1 is ENHRY, CDR2 SYGVKD, per germline. In DNA, the CDR3 is TGTGCCATCGGTAAGGGTATTATGTTGGAGAATGAGCAGTTCTTC. Protein product: CAIGKGIMLENEQFF.

This clonotype was seen a handful of times. This chain connects TRBV3-1 to TRBJ1-3; D call uncertain. Germline lookup yields CDR1 LGHDT and CDR2 YNNKEL (reference sequence). V was pared by 0 bases and J by 8 bases, with 5 bases between. This CDR3 comprises 12 residues. DNA of the CDR3: TGTGCCAGCAGCCAAGATGGCGACACCATATATTTT. Protein sequence: CASSQDGDTIYF.

The rearrangement joins TRBV11-2 to TRBJ1-1; no definite D call. The CDR3 covers 12 residues. V lost 5 bases, J lost 0 bases, and 4 bases lay in between. Germline-derived CDR1 and CDR2 are SGHAT and FQNNGV. In nucleotides, the CDR3 is TGTGCCAGCAGCCCGGTGAACACTGAAGCTTTCTTT. It encodes CASSPVNTEAFF.

This clonotype came up a few times. V usage is TRBV29-1 and J usage is TRBJ1-2, with a tentative D call TRBD1 (6 bases). The germline gives CDR1 SQVTM, CDR2 ANQGSEA. Trimming stripped 5 bases from V and 8 bases from J, with 15 bases between. The CDR3 runs to 12 residues. DNA for the CDR3: TGCAGCGTTATACAGGGAGGTGGCGGCTACACCTTC. Translation: CSVIQGGGGYTF.

This clonotype was detected only a few times. In DNA, the CDR3 is TGTGCCAGCAGACCAACAGGGTTAGGTCAGCCCCAGCATTTT. This codes for CASRPTGLGQPQHF. The chain uses TRBV12-3 or TRBV12-4 and TRBJ1-5, with D tentatively TRBD1 (6 bases). The CDR3 is 14 amino acids. Trimming stripped 6 bases from V and 6 bases from J, with 15 bases between.

The CDR3 region has the DNA TGTGCCAGCAGTTTCAGCGGAGCGCGGGAGCAGTACTTC. Translation: CASSFSGAREQYF. The chain carries TRBV12-3 or TRBV12-4 and TRBJ2-7; D may be TRBD2 (5 bases). The CDR3 loop spans 13 amino acids. V was shortened by 3 bases and J by 7 bases, with 13 bases between the two germline ends.

This chain connects TRBV7-8 to TRBJ1-1, with D perhaps matching TRBD1 (5 bases). V lost 0 bases and J lost 0, with 8 bases in between. The CDR3 spans 15 residues. In germline, CDR1 is SGHVS, CDR2 FQNEAQ. CDR3 loop: CASSLASRVNTEAFF. CDR3 in DNA: TGTGCCAGCAGCTTAGCTTCCAGGGTGAACACTGAAGCTTTCTTT.

This clonotype was observed many times. The V call is TRBV6-2 or TRBV6-3, the J call TRBJ2-7; 9 bases map to TRBD2. Germline trimming cut 2 bases from V and 6 bases from J; bases unmatched to any gene: 2. CDR1 and CDR2 (germline): MNHEY, SVGEGT. The CDR3 has 13 residues. The CDR3 loop reads CASSYSSGSEQYF. The CDR3 DNA sequence: TGTGCCAGCAGTTACAGTAGCGGGAGCGAGCAGTACTTC.

In this sample, this clonotype turned up a few times. The rearrangement links TRBV10-3 to TRBJ2-1; 9 bases align to TRBD1. This CDR3 region has 14 residues. V lost 6 bases to trimming and J lost 6 bases; unmatched junction nucleotides: 6. CDR1 is ENHRY and CDR2 is SYGVKD in the germline V gene. The CDR3 nucleotides are TGTGCCATCAGCGACAGGGGGTCGGTCAATGAGCAGTTCTTC. Protein product: CAISDRGSVNEQFF.

There are a few counts of this clonotype. The DNA for the CDR3 is TGTGCCAGCTCGGGGGGCCAAAACACTGAAGCTTTCTTT. Encoded protein: CASSGGQNTEAFF. The chain couples TRBV7-3 to TRBJ1-1; possible D gene TRBD1, 6 bases. V was shortened by 8 bases and J by 2 bases, with 12 bases between the two germline ends. This CDR3 has 13 amino acids. CDR1 is SGHTA and CDR2 is FQGTGA in the germline V gene.

The chain joins TRBV7-9 to TRBJ2-7; tentative D call: TRBD1 (6 bases). The CDR3 runs to 15 residues. Germline CDR1 is SEHNR and CDR2 is FQNEAQ (reference sequence). V lost 4 bases to trimming and J lost 2 bases, with 15 bases between them. The CDR3 protein is CASSSQLDRAYEQYF. The CDR3 DNA reads as TGTGCCAGCAGCTCGCAGCTGGACAGAGCCTACGAGCAGTACTTC.

This rearrangement joins TRBV5-1 to TRBJ2-3, with TRBD1 matching 9 bases. V lost 4 bases to trimming and J lost 4 bases; unmatched junction nucleotides: 4. This CDR3 contains 14 residues. Germline lookup yields CDR1 SGHRS and CDR2 YFSETQ. CDR3 sequence (DNA): TGCGCCAGCAGCCGGGACAGGGTTGCAGATACGCAGTATTTT. Translation gives CASSRDRVADTQYF.

This clonotype was found a few times. V and J are TRBV7-9 and TRBJ1-5; the D is unclear. The V end lost 5 bases, the J end lost 0 bases, and 8 bases lay between the germline ends. This CDR3 contains 14 residues. CDR1 and CDR2 from the germline V gene are SEHNR and FQNEAQ (reference sequence). CDR3 amino acids: CASSGPDSNQPQHF. CDR3 coding DNA: TGTGCCAGCAGCGGGCCGGATAGCAATCAGCCCCAGCATTTT.

Only a few counts were recorded for this clonotype. CDR3: CASSSSQRGEQFF. The CDR3 bases are TGTGCCAGCAGCTCGTCCCAGCGGGGAGAGCAGTTCTTC. The V gene is TRBV7-2, the J gene TRBJ2-1, with 7 bases identical to TRBD2. The CDR3 length is 13 residues. The V gene's germline CDR1 is SGHTA and CDR2 FQGNSA. Losses at the gene ends were 4 bases for V and 10 bases for J; bases not matched to a gene: 7.

This clonotype was observed a handful of times. The V gene is TRBV12-3 or TRBV12-4, the J gene TRBJ2-3, with a possible D match to TRBD2 (5 bases). This CDR3 has 15 amino acids. V was trimmed by 4 bases and J by 5 bases, leaving 16 bases between them. Written as DNA, the CDR3 is TGTGCCAGCAGTTCTCCGAGCCTCGGGGAAGATACGCAGTATTTT. Translating it yields CASSSPSLGEDTQYF.

J is TRBJ1-2 and V is TRBV10-3; D is unresolved. Deletions cut 5 bases from V and 4 bases from J, with 5 bases between. The V gene's germline CDR1 is ENHRY and CDR2 SYGVKD. The CDR3 sequence is 11 residues long. The CDR3 DNA is TGTGCCATCAGTTATGCCTATGGCTACACCTTC. It yields the protein CAISYAYGYTF.

V is TRBV20-1 and J is TRBJ2-7; possible D gene TRBD2, 6 bases. Germline CDR1 is DFQATT and CDR2 is SNEGSKA (reference sequence). This CDR3 has 16 residues. Between the trimmed V and J ends, which lost 0 bases and 2 bases, there was a span of 17 bases. CDR3 in amino acids: CSARDPTRGDTYEQYF. Written as DNA, the CDR3 is TGCAGTGCTAGAGACCCGACTAGAGGGGATACCTACGAGCAGTACTTC.

The CDR3: CASSFSGPVYEQYF. The CDR3 nucleotides are TGTGCCAGCAGTTTTAGCGGACCAGTCTACGAGCAGTACTTC. This sequence joins TRBV12-3 or TRBV12-4 and TRBJ2-7; D might be TRBD2 (6 bases). CDR3 length: 14 residues. Trimming took 3 bases from V and 3 from J, leaving 12 bases between them.

This clonotype came up a few times. The chain employs TRBV5-1 and TRBJ2-1, with 11 positions matching TRBD2. This CDR3 spans 16 amino acids. V dropped 2 bases and J dropped 4; count of bases not matched to a gene: 5. CDR1 and CDR2 from the germline V gene are SGHRS and YFSETQ. Written as DNA, the CDR3 is TGCGCCAGCAGCTTAACGGCTAGCGGGAGGTACAATGAGCAGTTCTTC. Its translation is CASSLTASGRYNEQFF. Drawing the rest from reference TRBV5-1 and TRBJ2-1, the complete variable domain is KAGVTQTPRYLIKTRGQQVTLSCSPISGHRSVSWYQQTPGQGLQFLFEYFSETQRNKGNFPGRFSGRQFSNSRSEMNVSTLELGDSALYLCASSLTASGRYNEQFFGPGTRLTVL.

This clonotype occurred a few times. V gene TRBV7-2 combines with J gene TRBJ2-7; possibly TRBD1 for D (6 bases). The CDR3 is made up of 11 amino acids. Germline V gene lookup returns CDR1 SGHTA and CDR2 FQGNSA. The V end lost 10 bases, the J end lost 3 bases, and 10 bases lay between the germline ends. CDR3 region: CATGDNYEQYF. The DNA for the CDR3 is TGTGCCACCGGGGACAACTACGAGCAGTACTTC.